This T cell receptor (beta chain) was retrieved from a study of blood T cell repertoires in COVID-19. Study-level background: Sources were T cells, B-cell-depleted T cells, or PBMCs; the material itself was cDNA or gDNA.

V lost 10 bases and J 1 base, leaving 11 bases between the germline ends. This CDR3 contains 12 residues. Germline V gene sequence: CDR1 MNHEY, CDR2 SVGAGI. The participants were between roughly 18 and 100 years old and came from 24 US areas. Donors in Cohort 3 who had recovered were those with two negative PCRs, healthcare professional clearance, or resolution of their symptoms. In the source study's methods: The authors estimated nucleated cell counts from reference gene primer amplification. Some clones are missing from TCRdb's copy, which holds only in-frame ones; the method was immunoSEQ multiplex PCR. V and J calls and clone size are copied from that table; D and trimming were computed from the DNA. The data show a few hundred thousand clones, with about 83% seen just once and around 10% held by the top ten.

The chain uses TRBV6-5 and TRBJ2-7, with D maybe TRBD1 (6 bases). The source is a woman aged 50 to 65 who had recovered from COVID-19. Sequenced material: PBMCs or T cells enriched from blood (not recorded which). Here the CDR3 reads CAIDRPSYEQYF. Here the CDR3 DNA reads TGTGCCATAGACAGGCCATCCTACGAGCAGTACTTC.